A selection of T cell receptor beta chains follows, all from one sample in a study of human T cells and chemical hapten exposure. TCRdb re-called the RACE reads with MiXCR, one entry per CDR3 protein. The table has 100,000 or so distinct CDR3 sequences, roughly a third seen once; the top ten hold approximately 3%. The sequenced sample was whole blood, obtained in connection with sensitization to the hapten diphenylcyclopropenone (DPC). These receptors were obtained from a man aged 40-49 years with alopecia areata. Some clones in this sample may be carry-over from other donors' samples. Both conserved end residues are trimmed from each CDR3. Part of the rows lack a size; the others show once, few, many or a class for expanded clones.

CDR3 length | J gene | clone size | V gene | CDR3 protein
16 | TRBJ2-3 | . | TRBV4-2 | ASSQRELAGASTDTQY
13 | TRBJ2-1 | . | TRBV7-2 | ASSSQREALFRKF
13 | TRBJ2-7 | few | TRBV3-1 | ASSQSGTRSYEQY
10 | TRBJ2-2 | . | TRBV12-3/TRBV12-4 | ASTLGIGELF
11 | TRBJ2-7 | . | TRBV29-1 | SVDAGGKGEQY
13 | TRBJ2-1 | . | TRBV3-1 | ASSLPGLEVNEQF
13 | TRBJ2-1 | . | TRBV6-2/TRBV6-3 | ASTPGTSGMNEQF
17 | TRBJ2-3 | few | TRBV4-1 | ASRSGLAGGRGKADTQY
13 | TRBJ2-3 | few | TRBV18 | ASSPPAGITDTQY
12 | TRBJ2-3 | few | TRBV20-1 | SAKPLAVTDTQY
12 | TRBJ2-3 | . | TRBV29-1 | SVDGGMGGDTQY
13 | TRBJ2-5 | . | TRBV6-2/TRBV6-3 | ASSYSASGSETQY
11 | TRBJ1-2 | . | TRBV11-1 | ASSLQGIDGYT
13 | TRBJ1-6 | few | TRBV6-4 | ASSGSRADNSPLH
10 | TRBJ1-1 | few | TRBV2 | ASGGQNTEAF
14 | TRBJ1-2 | few | TRBV7-8 | ASSLVVGSANYGYT
10 | TRBJ2-1 | . | TRBV20-1 | SAISSYNEQF
11 | TRBJ2-5 | . | TRBV30 | AWSPLAGETQY
11 | TRBJ2-5 | . | TRBV20-1 | SASGTRGETQY
16 | TRBJ2-2 | few | TRBV24-1 | ATSDWTGTSGKAGELF
13 | TRBJ1-1 | . | TRBV4-3 | ASSQVSLTNTEAF
13 | TRBJ1-1 | few | TRBV5-4 | ASSSVTGGLTEAF
13 | TRBJ2-3 | few | TRBV5-5 | ASSLGEASTDTQY
13 | TRBJ1-6 | . | TRBV20-1 | SARSQGADNSPLH
14 | TRBJ2-1 | . | TRBV4-2 | ASSQVRGLDYNEQF
12 | TRBJ1-6 | . | TRBV7-2 | ASSLGDSYSPLH
13 | TRBJ2-7 | . | TRBV6-6 | ASSGGLAGGPEAY
11 | TRBJ2-7 | . | TRBV7-8 | ASSLDSTYEQY
14 | TRBJ2-6 | . | TRBV6-6 | ASERDRGTGANVLT
11 | TRBJ2-7 | . | TRBV29-1 | SARGQRTYEQY
13 | TRBJ2-7 | . | TRBV12-3/TRBV12-4 | ASSHYDSSPYEQY
12 | TRBJ1-1 | few | TRBV6-1 | ASSHEGPYTEAF
10 | TRBJ2-3 | . | TRBV27 | ASSMHTDTQY
10 | TRBJ1-5 | . | TRBV6-2/TRBV6-3 | ASSRGNQPQH
16 | TRBJ2-6 | . | TRBV10-3 | AISFSGTGVSGANVLT
12 | TRBJ2-5 | . | TRBV9 | ASNQRGGEETQY
14 | TRBJ2-3 | . | TRBV7-2 | ASSGRLAGGTDTQY
12 | TRBJ2-1 | . | TRBV9 | ASSVFTGTNEQF
12 | TRBJ1-1 | few | TRBV4-3 | ASSFTVWNTEAF
11 | TRBJ1-3 | . | TRBV5-1 | ASSTDSGNTIY
12 | TRBJ2-5 | once | TRBV10-1 | ASRPMDRGKTQY
10 | TRBJ2-5 | . | TRBV5-8 | ASSLSTETQY
10 | TRBJ2-5 | . | TRBV20-1 | SARGIQETQY
15 | TRBJ2-2 | . | TRBV7-9 | ASSFPALGRDTGELF
11 | TRBJ2-1 | . | TRBV2 | ASSGVQYNEQF
12 | TRBJ1-1 | . | TRBV15 | ATSRGQGNTEAF
10 | TRBJ2-5 | . | TRBV6-6 | ASSGLGETQY
14 | TRBJ1-6 | . | TRBV6-5 | ASSRGTGNFNSPLH
12 | TRBJ1-2 | . | TRBV12-3/TRBV12-4 | ASSRTGLGYGYT
13 | TRBJ2-7 | few | TRBV28 | ASSSGGRAPYEQY
13 | TRBJ2-5 | few | TRBV7-2 | ASSLRQGSQETQY
18 | TRBJ2-3 | . | TRBV4-3 | ASSQKIRSGRAGGADTQY
12 | TRBJ1-5 | . | TRBV7-2 | ASSLPGQGAALH
12 | TRBJ1-1 | . | TRBV14 | ASSQVLAGGRAF
12 | TRBJ2-5 | . | TRBV5-1 | ASSLAGPRETQY